What follows is one TCR beta chain and its context. The antigen is undetermined. Sequenced by immunoSEQ multiplex PCR; TCRdb stores in-frame clones only, minus some. The top ten hold about 4.5% of the sample, which has 120,000 to 150,000 clones, over 75% seen once. The germline V and J ends were trimmed by 5 bases and 3 bases, with 2 bases remaining between them. The CDR3 covers 11 residues. This sample was included in a study of T cell responses to AZD1222 COVID-19 vaccine. Regarding the study as a whole: It was only after the peak T cell response that any repertoires were sampled. Spike-specific TCRs gained breadth and depth after people received two AZD1222 doses.

The gene calls are TRBV12-3 or TRBV12-4 and TRBJ2-1; D remains ambiguous. The TCR sequence derives from an adult in good health. The sample was peripheral blood, taken on day 0 of AZD1222 vaccination. CDR3 sequence reads: CASSGYNEQFF. The CDR3 DNA is TGTGCCAGCAGTGGCTACAATGAGCAGTTCTTC.